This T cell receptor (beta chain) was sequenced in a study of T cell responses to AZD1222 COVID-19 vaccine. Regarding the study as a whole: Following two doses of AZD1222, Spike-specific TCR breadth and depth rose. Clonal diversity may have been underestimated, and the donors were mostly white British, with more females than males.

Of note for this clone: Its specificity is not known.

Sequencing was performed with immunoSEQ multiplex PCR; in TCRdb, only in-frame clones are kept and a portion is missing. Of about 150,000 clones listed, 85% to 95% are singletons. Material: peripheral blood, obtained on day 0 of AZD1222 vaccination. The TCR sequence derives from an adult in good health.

The CDR3 sequence: CASTLGGLGAQKLFF. In DNA, the CDR3 is TGTGCCAGCACCCTTGGGGGGCTGGGAGCCCAAAAACTGTTTTTT. The J gene is TRBJ1-4, the V gene TRBV28, with D possibly being TRBD1 (6 bases). The CDR3 sequence is 15 residues long. V lost 7 bases to trimming and J lost 9 bases, with 21 bases between them. Looked up from germline, CDR1 is MDHEN and CDR2 is SYDVKM.